The clone carrying this T cell receptor beta chain was recorded a few times. What it recognizes is unknown. The record originates from a study of early T cells in non-severe SARS-CoV-2 infection. Study-level information: Unsorted whole-blood RNA was sequenced in bulk, leaving chains unpaired.

Study outcomes and limitations: There was a bias toward anti-spike CD8 responses in VDJdb matching, which missed private and CD4 specificities.

Unique molecular identifier tags were affixed to discrete cDNA molecules. From the 5' RACE reads, TCRdb called clonotypes with MiXCR, one entry per CDR3 protein. The repertoire holds over 75,000 distinct CDR3 sequences, with more than 12% as singletons. The source material was whole blood. This TCR derives from an adult who was a healthcare worker with PCR-confirmed SARS-CoV-2 infection or an uninfected control (not recorded which).

The CDR3 coding sequence is TGTGCCAGCAGTTGGGGTAGCGGGGAATACAATGAGCAGTTCTTC. Protein product: CASSWGSGEYNEQFF. The chain combines TRBV27 with TRBJ2-1; TRBD2 agrees at 8 bases. This CDR3 is built from 15 residues. Germline CDR1 is MNHEY and CDR2 is SMNVEV (reference sequence). Losses at the gene ends were 4 bases for V and 4 bases for J; bases not matched to a gene: 6.